This paragraph covers one T cell receptor beta chain sequence. The source of the sample is a study of blood T cell repertoires in COVID-19. TCRdb's table, derived via immunoSEQ multiplex PCR, lists solely in-frame clones and lacks some. Among about 320,000 clones listed, under 95% were seen once. Germline V lookup: CDR1 DFQATT, CDR2 SNEGSKA (reference sequence). The CDR3 totals 15 residues. The germline V and J ends were trimmed by 3 bases and 1 base, with 14 bases remaining between them. The V call is TRBV20-1, the J call TRBJ2-3, with a weak D call TRBD2 (5 bases). The sequenced material came from PBMCs or T cells enriched from blood (not recorded which). The sequence was obtained from a man between 60 and 70 years old who had recovered from COVID-19. The CDR3 sequence is CSASLASKRTDTQYF. The DNA of the CDR3 is TGCAGTGCTAGTTTGGCTAGCAAACGCACAGATACGCAGTATTTT.